One sample yielded the 11 T cell receptor beta chains listed below, sequenced in a study of blood T cell repertoires in COVID-19 (dated by TCRdb to the early 2020s). The library was built by means of the immunoSEQ multiplex PCR assay. TCRdb holds this immuneACCESS table with in-frame rearrangements only. Some clones are missing; in checked studies, unresolved V genes explain under half, and the rest has no known cause. The table for this sample lists 30,000 to 35,000 clones; roughly four fifths of them were counted only once. Approximately 41% of the sample is held by the ten biggest clonotypes. Sequencing was done on a sample of peripheral blood. These receptors all come from an older man with active or convalescent COVID-19.

The chain couples TRBV24-1 to TRBJ2-7; no clear D. V lost 12 bases and J 0 bases, leaving 8 bases between the germline ends. The CDR3 spans 11 residues. Germline V gene sequence: CDR1 KGHDR, CDR2 SFDVKD. CDR3 DNA sequence: TGTGCCGAACAGAGCTCCTACGAGCAGTACTTC. Translating it yields CAEQSSYEQYF.

CDR3 amino acids: CAWSLLAGRYNEQFF. In nucleotides, the CDR3 is TGTGCCTGGAGCTTACTAGCGGGACGCTACAATGAGCAGTTCTTC. The V and J genes are TRBV30 and TRBJ2-1, with 10 nucleotides matching TRBD2. Trimming cost V 3 bases and J 3 bases; bases outside gene matches: 5. Germline V gives CDR1 GTSNPN, CDR2 SVGIG (reference sequence). This CDR3 comprises 15 residues. The complete variable domain, with remaining parts taken from reference TRBV30 and TRBJ2-1, reads SQTIHQWPATLVQPVGSPLSLECTVEGTSNPNLYWYRQAAGRGLQLLFYSVGIGQISSEVPQNLSASRPQDRQFILSSKKLLLSDSGFYLCAWSLLAGRYNEQFFGPGTRLTVL.

This chain links TRBV2 with TRBJ2-2, with D perhaps matching TRBD2 (6 bases). The germline V gene encodes CDR1 SNHLY and CDR2 FYNNEI. The CDR3 contains 14 residues. Trimming took 8 bases from V and 6 from J, leaving 16 bases between them. CDR3 region: CASSLETRAGELFF. Here the CDR3 DNA reads TGTGCCAGCTCGTTAGAGACTAGAGCCGGGGAGCTGTTTTTT.

The rearrangement uses TRBV5-1 and TRBJ2-1; 11 bases agree with TRBD2. Germline CDR1 and CDR2: SGHRS and YFSETQ. CDR3 length equals 17 residues. V shed 4 bases and J 0 bases; nucleotides not matched to a gene: 6. The CDR3 DNA sequence: TGCGCCAGCAGCAGAATGGGACTAGCGGACTCCTACAATGAGCAGTTCTTC. This encodes CASSRMGLADSYNEQFF.

The V gene is TRBV29-1, the J gene TRBJ2-7, with TRBD1 matching over 8 bases. Germline CDR1 SQVTM, CDR2 ANQGSEA. Unmatched junction bases numbered 5, after V lost 6 bases and J lost 1 base. CDR3 length: 13 residues. The CDR3 nucleotides read TGCAGCGTCCCGGGACAGGAGTCCTACGAGCAGTACTTC. Translating it yields CSVPGQESYEQYF.

This chain uses TRBV7-2 with TRBJ2-1; the D is unclear. Germline assignment: CDR1 SGHTA and CDR2 FQGNSA. The CDR3 sequence is 16 residues long. The ends were cut back, 2 bases at V and 0 bases at J, with 11 bases in the middle. The CDR3 region is CASSLLLFSSYNEQFF. As DNA, the CDR3 is TGTGCCAGCAGCTTATTGCTTTTTAGCTCCTACAATGAGCAGTTCTTC. The variable domain in full, with the rest retrieved from reference TRBV7-2 and TRBJ2-1, is GAGVSQSPSNKVTEKGKDVELRCDPISGHTALYWYRQSLGQGLEFLIYFQGNSAPDKSGLPSDRFSAERTGGSVSTLTIQRTQQEDSAVYLCASSLLLFSSYNEQFFGPGTRLTVL.

This sequence joins TRBV11-2 and TRBJ2-5; D is uncertain. With 6 bases removed from V and 4 bases from J, the gap between germline ends came to 6 bases. Germline V gives CDR1 SGHAT, CDR2 FQNNGV. The CDR3 totals 11 residues. For the CDR3, the DNA is TGTGCCAGCAGTGCAGGAGAGACCCAGTACTTC. This sequence encodes CASSAGETQYF.

The rearrangement links TRBV3-1 (or the pseudogene TRBV3-2) to TRBJ2-1, with TRBD2 identical over 9 bases. CDR1 and CDR2 (germline): LGHDT, YNNKEL (reference sequence). The trim removed 4 bases at V and 8 bases at J, leaving 12 bases unmatched. The CDR3 runs to 16 residues. CDR3 residues: CASSLTSSGTSYEQFF. The DNA of the CDR3 is TGTGCCAGCAGCCTAACTTCCTCCGGGACTAGCTATGAGCAGTTCTTC.

The chain recombines TRBV27 with TRBJ2-2; 9 bases map to TRBD1. V gave up 3 bases and J gave up 7 bases; unmatched junction bases: 3. In germline, CDR1 is MNHEY, CDR2 SMNVEV (reference sequence). The CDR3 spans 14 residues. The CDR3: CASSLGQGIGELFF. DNA of the CDR3: TGTGCCAGCAGTTTGGGACAGGGCATCGGGGAGCTGTTTTTT.

This chain joins TRBV30 and TRBJ1-5, with D possibly being TRBD1 (5 bases). Trimming cost V 1 base and J 4 bases, with 8 bases left between them. Germline lookup yields CDR1 GTSNPN and CDR2 SVGIG (reference sequence). The CDR3 loop spans 13 amino acids. Written as DNA, the CDR3 is TGTGCCTGGAGTGGACGGGGGAATCAGCCCCAGCATTTT. Protein product: CAWSGRGNQPQHF.

J is TRBJ2-1 and V is TRBV7-3, with D perhaps matching TRBD2 (5 bases). The CDR3 has 17 residues. CDR1 and CDR2 from the germline V gene are SGHTA and FQGTGA. V dropped 3 bases and J dropped 6 bases, with 21 bases sitting between them. The CDR3: CASSFEGWEKEGNEQFF. The CDR3 DNA reads TGTGCCAGCAGCTTCGAAGGGTGGGAGAAAGAGGGCAATGAGCAGTTCTTC.